Listed below are T cell receptor beta chains from one sample, sequenced in a study of T cell repertoires in cytomegalovirus infection. Their antigen targets remain unknown. TCRdb reanalysed the reads using MiXCR and keeps one entry per CDR3 protein. In the table there are about 110,000 distinct CDR3 sequences, roughly 39% of which are singletons. Here the sequenced sample was CD8+ T cells from cultured PBMCs, taken from culture after CMV antigen stimulation. The receptors stem from a human donor in good health (CMV status not recorded). Some clones in this sample may be carry-over from other donors' samples. CDR3s include the opening cysteine and the closing phenylalanine or tryptophan. A D gene is named only where the DNA matches it firmly. Not all rows give a size; the values are once, few, many and, for expanded clones, a class.

clone_size: -; j_call: TRBJ1-3; cdr3_length: 18; v_call: TRBV7-6; d_call: TRBD1; cdr3_aa: CASSVPRQGAIKGNTIYF; cdr3_nt: TGTGCCAGCAGTGTACCGAGACAGGGGGCGATTAAGGGAAACACCATATATTTT
clone_size: -; j_call: TRBJ2-3; cdr3_length: 18; v_call: TRBV15; d_call: -; cdr3_aa: CATSRDPSVMDSTDTQYF; cdr3_nt: TGTGCCACCAGCAGAGACCCCTCTGTGATGGACAGCACAGATACGCAGTATTTT
clone_size: -; j_call: TRBJ2-2; cdr3_length: 13; v_call: TRBV27; d_call: -; cdr3_aa: CASGLTRSGELFF; cdr3_nt: TGTGCCAGCGGGTTAACTAGATCCGGGGAGCTGTTTTTT
clone_size: -; j_call: TRBJ1-1; cdr3_length: 14; v_call: TRBV27; d_call: -; cdr3_aa: CASSLRGGYTEAFF; cdr3_nt: TGTGCCAGCAGTTTAAGGGGGGGATACACTGAAGCTTTCTTT
clone_size: few; j_call: TRBJ2-7; cdr3_length: 12; v_call: TRBV12-3/TRBV12-4; d_call: -; cdr3_aa: CASSFSGSEQYF; cdr3_nt: TGTGCCAGCAGTTTTTCGGGGTCCGAGCAGTACTTC
clone_size: -; j_call: TRBJ2-1; cdr3_length: 15; v_call: TRBV4-1; d_call: TRBD2; cdr3_aa: CASSLAGGNYNEQFF; cdr3_nt: TGCGCCAGCAGCCTAGCGGGGGGGAACTACAATGAGCAGTTCTTC
clone_size: few; j_call: TRBJ2-1; cdr3_length: 13; v_call: TRBV7-9; d_call: -; cdr3_aa: CASSSPGRAEQFF; cdr3_nt: TGTGCCAGCAGCTCCCCCGGCAGGGCTGAGCAGTTCTTC
clone_size: -; j_call: TRBJ1-4; cdr3_length: 16; v_call: TRBV4-2; d_call: -; cdr3_aa: CASSQEETGFNEKLFF; cdr3_nt: TGTGCCAGCAGCCAGGAAGAAACAGGGTTTAATGAAAAACTGTTTTTT
clone_size: -; j_call: TRBJ2-2; cdr3_length: 15; v_call: TRBV7-8; d_call: TRBD1; cdr3_aa: CASSLGGTGTGELFF; cdr3_nt: TGTGCCAGCAGCTTAGGAGGGACAGGAACCGGGGAGCTGTTTTTT
clone_size: many; j_call: TRBJ2-3; cdr3_length: 14; v_call: TRBV11-1; d_call: TRBD1; cdr3_aa: CASSEGGGTDTQYF; cdr3_nt: TGTGCCAGCAGCGAAGGGGGCGGCACAGATACGCAGTATTTT
clone_size: many; j_call: TRBJ2-2; cdr3_length: 14; v_call: TRBV4-1; d_call: -; cdr3_aa: CASSQDPGTGELFF; cdr3_nt: TGCGCCAGCAGCCAAGATCCGGGAACCGGGGAGCTGTTTTTT
clone_size: -; j_call: TRBJ1-5; cdr3_length: 16; v_call: TRBV2; d_call: -; cdr3_aa: CASSESRIYSNQPQHF; cdr3_nt: TGTGCCAGCAGTGAAAGTCGTATCTATAGCAATCAGCCCCAGCATTTT
clone_size: -; j_call: TRBJ1-1; cdr3_length: 15; v_call: TRBV6-1; d_call: -; cdr3_aa: CASSVTVLENTEAFF; cdr3_nt: TGTGCCAGCAGCGTGACCGTCTTGGAGAACACTGAAGCTTTCTTT
clone_size: -; j_call: TRBJ1-5; cdr3_length: 13; v_call: TRBV20-1; d_call: -; cdr3_aa: CSAGPYSNQPQHF; cdr3_nt: TGCAGTGCTGGGCCATACAGCAATCAGCCCCAGCATTTT
clone_size: -; j_call: TRBJ2-5; cdr3_length: 16; v_call: TRBV12-3/TRBV12-4; d_call: TRBD2; cdr3_aa: CASSFGGGGLQETQYF; cdr3_nt: TGTGCCAGCAGTTTCGGGGGGGGAGGGCTCCAAGAGACCCAGTACTTC
clone_size: few; j_call: TRBJ1-5; cdr3_length: 17; v_call: TRBV6-2/TRBV6-3; d_call: TRBD1; cdr3_aa: CASSHEDRGQDNQPQHF; cdr3_nt: TGTGCCAGCAGCCACGAAGATAGGGGGCAGGACAATCAGCCCCAGCATTTT
clone_size: few; j_call: TRBJ1-2; cdr3_length: 14; v_call: TRBV12-3/TRBV12-4; d_call: -; cdr3_aa: CASSVGGSNYGYTF; cdr3_nt: TGTGCCAGCAGCGTAGGCGGATCTAACTATGGCTACACCTTC
clone_size: many; j_call: TRBJ2-7; cdr3_length: 14; v_call: TRBV11-2; d_call: -; cdr3_aa: CASSPPLGNYEQYF; cdr3_nt: TGTGCCAGCAGCCCCCCGCTTGGGAACTACGAGCAGTACTTC
clone_size: -; j_call: TRBJ2-7; cdr3_length: 17; v_call: TRBV7-8; d_call: -; cdr3_aa: CASSLDRVTGGSYEQYF; cdr3_nt: TGTGCCAGCAGCTTAGATCGGGTGACAGGCGGCTCCTACGAGCAGTACTTC
clone_size: -; j_call: TRBJ1-2; cdr3_length: 16; v_call: TRBV19; d_call: -; cdr3_aa: CASKKGSSTLNYGYTF; cdr3_nt: TGTGCCAGTAAAAAGGGTTCCTCCACGTTAAACTATGGCTACACCTTC
clone_size: many; j_call: TRBJ2-1; cdr3_length: 15; v_call: TRBV28; d_call: TRBD2; cdr3_aa: CASSLTSGGLWEQFF; cdr3_nt: TGTGCCAGCAGCCTGACTAGCGGGGGCCTTTGGGAGCAGTTCTTC
clone_size: -; j_call: TRBJ1-4; cdr3_length: 15; v_call: TRBV7-6; d_call: TRBD1; cdr3_aa: CASSFDGTGEEKLFF; cdr3_nt: TGTGCCAGCAGCTTCGATGGGACAGGGGAAGAAAAACTGTTTTTT
clone_size: -; j_call: TRBJ2-2; cdr3_length: 14; v_call: TRBV28; d_call: -; cdr3_aa: CASRPTTYTGELFF; cdr3_nt: TGTGCCAGCAGGCCGACTACCTACACCGGGGAGCTGTTTTTT
clone_size: -; j_call: TRBJ1-5; cdr3_length: 15; v_call: TRBV6-1; d_call: TRBD1; cdr3_aa: CASSRDSSSNQPQHF; cdr3_nt: TGTGCCAGCAGCCGGGACAGTAGTAGCAATCAGCCCCAGCATTTT
clone_size: -; j_call: TRBJ2-4; cdr3_length: 14; v_call: TRBV19; d_call: -; cdr3_aa: CASSIALQGNIQYF; cdr3_nt: TGTGCCAGTAGTATAGCGCTCCAGGGCAACATTCAGTACTTC
clone_size: many; j_call: TRBJ1-6; cdr3_length: 16; v_call: TRBV7-8; d_call: -; cdr3_aa: CASSPSWRRGSSPLHF; cdr3_nt: TGTGCCAGCAGTCCCAGTTGGCGGAGGGGGTCTTCACCCCTCCACTTT
clone_size: -; j_call: TRBJ2-1; cdr3_length: 16; v_call: TRBV11-2; d_call: TRBD2; cdr3_aa: CASSPRLAGGPDEQFF; cdr3_nt: TGTGCCAGCAGCCCCCGACTAGCGGGGGGGCCTGATGAGCAGTTCTTC
clone_size: few; j_call: TRBJ2-4; cdr3_length: 15; v_call: TRBV27; d_call: -; cdr3_aa: CASSRNRVAKNIQYF; cdr3_nt: TGTGCCAGCAGTAGAAACAGGGTGGCCAAAAACATTCAGTACTTC
clone_size: -; j_call: TRBJ2-7; cdr3_length: 13; v_call: TRBV2; d_call: TRBD2; cdr3_aa: CAGASGGGLEQYF; cdr3_nt: TGTGCCGGAGCTAGCGGGGGAGGGCTCGAGCAGTACTTC
clone_size: -; j_call: TRBJ2-7; cdr3_length: 18; v_call: TRBV14; d_call: -; cdr3_aa: CASSGRGMWLAWPYEQYF; cdr3_nt: TGTGCCAGCAGCGGAAGGGGCATGTGGTTAGCGTGGCCCTACGAGCAGTACTTC
clone_size: few; j_call: TRBJ1-2; cdr3_length: 19; v_call: TRBV4-1; d_call: TRBD1; cdr3_aa: CASSQDPDRGRRPNYGYTF; cdr3_nt: TGCGCCAGCAGCCAAGACCCAGACAGGGGGCGTCGACCCAACTATGGCTACACCTTC
clone_size: few; j_call: TRBJ2-3; cdr3_length: 12; v_call: TRBV27; d_call: -; cdr3_aa: CASSRTSDTQYF; cdr3_nt: TGTGCCAGCAGTCGGACGTCAGATACGCAGTATTTT
clone_size: few; j_call: TRBJ1-6; cdr3_length: 14; v_call: TRBV7-6; d_call: TRBD1; cdr3_aa: CASSHRDSNSPLHF; cdr3_nt: TGTGCCAGCAGCCACAGGGACAGTAATTCACCCCTCCACTTT
clone_size: -; j_call: TRBJ2-7; cdr3_length: 15; v_call: TRBV18; d_call: -; cdr3_aa: CASSPMGSNSYEQYF; cdr3_nt: TGTGCCAGCTCACCAATGGGGTCGAACTCCTACGAGCAGTACTTC
clone_size: -; j_call: TRBJ1-1; cdr3_length: 13; v_call: TRBV20-1; d_call: TRBD1; cdr3_aa: CSASGQTNTEAFF; cdr3_nt: TGCAGTGCCTCGGGACAGACGAACACTGAAGCTTTCTTT
clone_size: -; j_call: TRBJ2-1; cdr3_length: 15; v_call: TRBV7-9; d_call: TRBD2; cdr3_aa: CASSLDSSGGNEQFF; cdr3_nt: TGTGCCAGCAGCTTAGATTCTAGCGGGGGGAATGAGCAGTTCTTC
clone_size: few; j_call: TRBJ2-1; cdr3_length: 17; v_call: TRBV6-5; d_call: -; cdr3_aa: CASSYSTPGSTGNEQFF; cdr3_nt: TGTGCCAGCAGTTACTCGACTCCCGGCAGCACAGGGAATGAGCAGTTCTTC
clone_size: few; j_call: TRBJ2-6; cdr3_length: 16; v_call: TRBV28; d_call: -; cdr3_aa: CARGPDGFSGANVLTF; cdr3_nt: TGTGCCAGGGGACCGGACGGGTTCTCTGGGGCCAACGTCCTGACTTTC
clone_size: -; j_call: TRBJ1-2; cdr3_length: 16; v_call: TRBV7-9; d_call: TRBD1; cdr3_aa: CASSLRDAGGRYGYTF; cdr3_nt: TGTGCCAGCAGCCTACGGGATGCAGGGGGCCGGTATGGCTACACCTTC
clone_size: -; j_call: TRBJ1-1; cdr3_length: 13; v_call: TRBV2; d_call: -; cdr3_aa: CAISGGGANEAFF; cdr3_nt: TGTGCCATTTCTGGAGGGGGGGCCAATGAAGCTTTCTTT
clone_size: once; j_call: TRBJ2-1; cdr3_length: 13; v_call: TRBV13; d_call: TRBD1; cdr3_aa: CASSTPTGDEQFF; cdr3_nt: TGTGCCAGCAGCACCCCGACAGGGGATGAGCAGTTCTTC
clone_size: many; j_call: TRBJ2-7; cdr3_length: 15; v_call: TRBV7-6; d_call: TRBD2; cdr3_aa: CASSVDLAGDYEQYF; cdr3_nt: TGTGCCAGCAGCGTAGATCTAGCGGGGGACTACGAGCAGTACTTC
clone_size: few; j_call: TRBJ2-2; cdr3_length: 14; v_call: TRBV12-3/TRBV12-4; d_call: -; cdr3_aa: CASSFVDRTGELFF; cdr3_nt: TGTGCCAGCAGTTTCGTGGACCGCACCGGGGAGCTGTTTTTT
clone_size: many; j_call: TRBJ2-3; cdr3_length: 17; v_call: TRBV7-2; d_call: -; cdr3_aa: CASSTPWAITSTDTQYF; cdr3_nt: TGTGCCAGCAGCACCCCGTGGGCTATAACTAGCACAGATACGCAGTATTTT
clone_size: few; j_call: TRBJ1-5; cdr3_length: 14; v_call: TRBV7-9; d_call: -; cdr3_aa: CASSAGGINQPQHF; cdr3_nt: TGTGCCAGCAGCGCGGGGGGGATCAATCAGCCCCAGCATTTT
clone_size: -; j_call: TRBJ1-1; cdr3_length: 14; v_call: TRBV27; d_call: TRBD1; cdr3_aa: CASTPDRGWSEAFF; cdr3_nt: TGTGCCAGCACCCCAGACAGGGGGTGGTCTGAAGCTTTCTTT
clone_size: -; j_call: TRBJ1-2; cdr3_length: 16; v_call: TRBV7-9; d_call: TRBD1; cdr3_aa: CASSLATDRVGYGYTF; cdr3_nt: TGTGCCAGCAGCTTAGCAACGGACAGGGTGGGCTATGGCTACACCTTC
clone_size: -; j_call: TRBJ2-5; cdr3_length: 17; v_call: TRBV6-8; d_call: TRBD1; cdr3_aa: CASRAGQGGWAQETQYF; cdr3_nt: TGTGCCAGCCGGGCGGGACAGGGGGGTTGGGCCCAAGAGACCCAGTACTTC
clone_size: -; j_call: TRBJ2-7; cdr3_length: 12; v_call: TRBV7-2; d_call: -; cdr3_aa: CASSPARDEQYF; cdr3_nt: TGTGCCAGCAGCCCAGCACGGGACGAGCAGTACTTC
clone_size: -; j_call: TRBJ2-7; cdr3_length: 13; v_call: TRBV27; d_call: TRBD1; cdr3_aa: CASIGTGTGEQYF; cdr3_nt: TGTGCCAGCATTGGGACAGGGACGGGAGAGCAGTACTTC
clone_size: few; j_call: TRBJ1-5; cdr3_length: 15; v_call: TRBV7-6; d_call: TRBD1; cdr3_aa: CASSSWTGVEQPQHF; cdr3_nt: TGTGCCAGCAGCTCCTGGACAGGGGTTGAGCAGCCCCAGCATTTT
clone_size: -; j_call: TRBJ2-3; cdr3_length: 15; v_call: TRBV7-6; d_call: TRBD1; cdr3_aa: CASSLGGTGEDTQYF; cdr3_nt: TGTGCCAGCAGCTTAGGGGGGACAGGGGAAGATACGCAGTATTTT
clone_size: many; j_call: TRBJ2-1; cdr3_length: 14; v_call: TRBV7-2; d_call: TRBD1; cdr3_aa: CASSYRGVYNEQFF; cdr3_nt: TGTGCCAGCAGCTACAGGGGGGTCTACAATGAGCAGTTCTTC
clone_size: few; j_call: TRBJ2-5; cdr3_length: 15; v_call: TRBV27; d_call: -; cdr3_aa: CASSLSMGGLETQYF; cdr3_nt: TGTGCCAGCAGTTTATCGATGGGGGGCCTGGAGACCCAGTACTTC
clone_size: few; j_call: TRBJ2-1; cdr3_length: 16; v_call: TRBV12-3/TRBV12-4; d_call: TRBD1; cdr3_aa: CASSPAPGQGDNEQFF; cdr3_nt: TGTGCCAGCAGCCCCGCCCCGGGACAGGGGGACAATGAGCAGTTCTTC
clone_size: -; j_call: TRBJ2-2; cdr3_length: 17; v_call: TRBV7-6; d_call: -; cdr3_aa: CASSLYAAEGASGELFF; cdr3_nt: TGTGCCAGCAGCTTATATGCGGCGGAAGGGGCGTCCGGGGAGCTGTTTTTT
clone_size: once; j_call: TRBJ1-2; cdr3_length: 17; v_call: TRBV5-4; d_call: TRBD1; cdr3_aa: CASSLARDRGFSYGYTF; cdr3_nt: TGTGCCAGCAGCTTGGCCAGGGACAGGGGTTTTTCCTATGGCTACACCTTC
clone_size: -; j_call: TRBJ2-7; cdr3_length: 16; v_call: TRBV12-3/TRBV12-4; d_call: TRBD2; cdr3_aa: CASSFPPRGGSYEQYF; cdr3_nt: TGTGCCAGCAGTTTCCCTCCCCGGGGGGGCTCCTACGAGCAGTACTTC